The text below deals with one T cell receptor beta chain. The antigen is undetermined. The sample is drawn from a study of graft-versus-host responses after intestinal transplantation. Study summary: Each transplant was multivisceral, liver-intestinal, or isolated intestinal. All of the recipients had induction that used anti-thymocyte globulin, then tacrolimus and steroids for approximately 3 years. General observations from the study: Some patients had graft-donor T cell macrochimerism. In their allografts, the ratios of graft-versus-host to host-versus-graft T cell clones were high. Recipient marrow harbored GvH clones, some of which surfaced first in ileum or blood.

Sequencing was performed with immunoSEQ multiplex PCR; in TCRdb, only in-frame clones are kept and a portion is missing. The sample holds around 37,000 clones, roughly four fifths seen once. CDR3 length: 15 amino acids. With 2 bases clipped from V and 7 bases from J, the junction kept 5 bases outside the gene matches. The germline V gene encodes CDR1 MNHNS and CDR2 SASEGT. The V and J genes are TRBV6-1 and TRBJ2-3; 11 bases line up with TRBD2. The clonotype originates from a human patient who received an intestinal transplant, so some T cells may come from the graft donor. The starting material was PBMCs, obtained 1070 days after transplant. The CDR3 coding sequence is TGTGCCAGCAGTGAATTAGCGGGGGGGCCGCATACGCAGTATTTT. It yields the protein CASSELAGGPHTQYF.